The TCR beta chain described here comes from a study of blood T cell repertoires in COVID-19. This clone was seen ten or more times. Assay: immunoSEQ multiplex PCR; the TCRdb copy retains only in-frame clones and omits some. The sample comprises over 300,000 clones, around 92% of which are singletons, and roughly 1.2% rests with the top ten. V shed 1 base, J shed 8 bases, and the junction held 7 bases outside the gene matches. Germline values: CDR1 GTSNPN, CDR2 SVGIG (reference sequence). The CDR3 covers 14 residues. The chain uses TRBV30 and TRBJ1-4; TRBD1 matches 7 bases. The sequencing input was peripheral blood. This clonotype was sampled from a man in his forties with acute or convalescent COVID-19. The CDR3 protein is CAWSAGTAIEKLFF. CDR3 sequence (DNA): TGTGCCTGGAGTGCCGGGACAGCGATCGAAAAACTGTTTTTT.